The clone carrying this T cell receptor beta chain appeared a single time. Its specificity is unknown. This sample is drawn from a study of CD8 T cells in ankylosing spondylitis. Study results and caveats: What seemed typical of ankylosing spondylitis blood was a TCR beta motif built from several highly homologous variants. In reactive arthritis synovial fluid and blood, some motif variants had been reported before.

Losses at the gene ends were 5 bases for V and 5 bases for J; bases not matched to a gene: 4. Looked up from germline, CDR1 is SQVTM and CDR2 is ANQGSEA. This CDR3 is built from 14 residues. Quantitative 5'-RACE with molecular barcodes produced the TCR beta libraries. One entry per CDR3 protein results from TCRdb running MiXCR on the 5' RACE reads. The profile covers about 440,000 distinct CDR3 sequences, with 15% to 20% appearing a single time and over 0.9% taken by the ten largest. Sequenced input: blood, either unsorted or a sorted T cell fraction (not recorded which). This receptor was taken from a male donor with ankylosing spondylitis. The genes are TRBV29-1 and TRBJ2-5, with TRBD2 matching over 14 bases. The DNA of the CDR3 is TGCAGCGTTAATCGACTAGCGGGAGGGGAGACCCAGTACTTC. It is translated as CSVNRLAGGETQYF.